A selection of T cell receptor beta chains follows, all from one sample in a study of early T cells in non-severe SARS-CoV-2 infection. TCRdb redid the calling of the 5' RACE reads with MiXCR, one entry per CDR3 protein. The sample contains tens of thousands of distinct CDR3 sequences, around 15% of which appear only once. Sample: whole blood, taken at baseline. These receptors were collected from an adult who was a healthcare worker with PCR-confirmed SARS-CoV-2 infection or an uninfected control (not recorded which). The CDR3 runs from the conserved cysteine through the conserved F or W.

J: TRBJ2-1; V: TRBV2; CDR3: CASSAQGGSYNEQFF
J: TRBJ1-1; V: TRBV18; CDR3: CASSRGPNTEAFF
J: TRBJ2-2; V: TRBV14; CDR3: CASSQGLAQDTNTGELFF
J: TRBJ2-1; V: TRBV2; CDR3: CASIRDRHNEQFF
J: TRBJ2-7; V: TRBV29-1; CDR3: CSGESGSGEQYF
J: TRBJ1-4; V: TRBV27; CDR3: CASSLQGTAGSEKLFF
J: TRBJ2-1; V: TRBV7-9; CDR3: CASSPRTSGSVDEQFF
J: TRBJ1-2; V: TRBV28; CDR3: CASSLIIWGRSIHYGYTF
J: TRBJ2-1; V: TRBV28; CDR3: CASTPGSPYNEQFF
J: TRBJ1-1; V: TRBV29-1; CDR3: CSVDRLNTEAFF
J: TRBJ2-6; V: TRBV2; CDR3: CAKRQGQGGANVLTF
J: TRBJ2-3; V: TRBV7-3; CDR3: CASSLEPKFPTDTQYF
J: TRBJ2-7; V: TRBV29-1; CDR3: CSARTPSSYEQYF
J: TRBJ2-7; V: TRBV20-1; CDR3: CSSGSSYEQYF
J: TRBJ2-1; V: TRBV10-1; CDR3: CASSEHGGLWNEQFF
J: TRBJ2-1; V: TRBV20-1; CDR3: CSARWTRGRRNEQFF
J: TRBJ2-4; V: TRBV25-1; CDR3: CASSEPDGRKNIQYF
J: TRBJ2-1; V: TRBV29-1; CDR3: CSVDGGSVPYNEQFF
J: TRBJ2-5; V: TRBV20-1; CDR3: CSARDPAGSVETQYF
J: TRBJ2-1; V: TRBV20-1; CDR3: CSAREPPRDEQFF
J: TRBJ2-5; V: TRBV18; CDR3: CASSPSGPQETQYF
J: TRBJ2-3; V: TRBV6-2/TRBV6-3; CDR3: CASRWTSYTDTQYF
J: TRBJ2-4; V: TRBV7-9; CDR3: CASSSNLGTLAKNIQYF
J: TRBJ2-3; V: TRBV28; CDR3: CASSPLAGGTDTQYF
J: TRBJ1-2; V: TRBV5-1; CDR3: CASSLGTFMGSGYTF
J: TRBJ2-5; V: TRBV24-1; CDR3: CATSDARFTQETQHF
J: TRBJ2-3; V: TRBV5-1; CDR3: CASREDRGNTGTQYF
J: TRBJ2-3; V: TRBV4-2; CDR3: CASSPSPDLNTDTQYF
J: TRBJ2-1; V: TRBV6-5; CDR3: CASSLSDRRYNEQFF
J: TRBJ2-1; V: TRBV5-4; CDR3: CASSARQGRNEQFF
J: TRBJ2-2; V: TRBV18; CDR3: CASSPIGTGELFF
J: TRBJ2-1; V: TRBV25-1; CDR3: CASSAWTSGERDEQFF
J: TRBJ2-2; V: TRBV28; CDR3: CASSFGAVDTGELFF
J: TRBJ2-1; V: TRBV14; CDR3: CASSLTGSYYNEQFF
J: TRBJ1-1; V: TRBV20-1; CDR3: CSAILGTGTLNTEAFF
J: TRBJ2-1; V: TRBV12-3/TRBV12-4; CDR3: CASSFGTDLRSEFF
J: TRBJ1-2; V: TRBV20-1; CDR3: CSARGDYGYTF
J: TRBJ2-3; V: TRBV20-1; CDR3: CSARDRMGADTQYF
J: TRBJ1-1; V: TRBV12-3/TRBV12-4; CDR3: CASSQWVAVEAFF
J: TRBJ2-1; V: TRBV20-1; CDR3: CSARAPGLAGTYNEQFF
J: TRBJ2-3; V: TRBV2; CDR3: CASKGGSTDTQYF
J: TRBJ2-4; V: TRBV28; CDR3: CASSSGSQNIQYF
J: TRBJ2-7; V: TRBV27; CDR3: CASQGAREQYF
J: TRBJ2-3; V: TRBV10-3; CDR3: CAISEGLAGSTDTQYF
J: TRBJ2-5; V: TRBV5-5; CDR3: CASSLVAGGPQETQYF
J: TRBJ2-2; V: TRBV7-6; CDR3: CASSSSGYTGELFF
J: TRBJ2-1; V: TRBV30; CDR3: CAWTDGGGGSSYNEQFF
J: TRBJ1-2; V: TRBV18; CDR3: CASSPPRARAPSYGYTF
J: TRBJ1-6; V: TRBV20-1; CDR3: CSARAGTPNSPLHF
J: TRBJ2-1; V: TRBV29-1; CDR3: CSVEDWAVASGAEQFF
J: TRBJ2-3; V: TRBV18; CDR3: CASSSGTSGTDTQYF
J: TRBJ1-5; V: TRBV7-2; CDR3: CASSLLGGLSNQPQHF
J: TRBJ2-3; V: TRBV7-2; CDR3: CASSLRALDTQYF
J: TRBJ1-1; V: TRBV5-1; CDR3: CASTSRPGGGNTETFF